A single T cell receptor (beta chain) is shown here with its context. The sample originates from a study of cytomegalovirus exposure and HLA in healthy donors. Trimming stripped 11 bases from V and 12 bases from J, with 20 bases between. Germline lookup yields CDR1 SNHLY and CDR2 FYNNEI. The CDR3 spans 12 residues. The study ran its PCR with 60 Vbeta and 13 Jbeta primers. Only in-frame clones appear in the TCRdb table, and some are missing; sequencing was by immunoSEQ multiplex PCR. Of about 200,000 clones in the sample, about 77% were seen once. The gene calls are TRBV2 and TRBJ2-1, with TRBD1 as a possible D gene (5 bases). This TCR came from a woman aged 25 to 39 in good health and CMV-seronegative. The specimen sequenced was PBMCs. For the CDR3, the DNA is TGTGCCGGGGCTCCGACCCGTGGCGTGCAGTTCTTC. Protein product: CAGAPTRGVQFF. The full variable domain, its missing parts supplied by reference TRBV2 and TRBJ2-1, is EPEVTQTPSHQVTQMGQEVILRCVPISNHLYFYWYRQILGQKVEFLVSFYNNEISEKSEIFDDQFSVERPDGSNFTLKIRSTKLEDSAMYFCAGAPTRGVQFFGPGTRLTVL.